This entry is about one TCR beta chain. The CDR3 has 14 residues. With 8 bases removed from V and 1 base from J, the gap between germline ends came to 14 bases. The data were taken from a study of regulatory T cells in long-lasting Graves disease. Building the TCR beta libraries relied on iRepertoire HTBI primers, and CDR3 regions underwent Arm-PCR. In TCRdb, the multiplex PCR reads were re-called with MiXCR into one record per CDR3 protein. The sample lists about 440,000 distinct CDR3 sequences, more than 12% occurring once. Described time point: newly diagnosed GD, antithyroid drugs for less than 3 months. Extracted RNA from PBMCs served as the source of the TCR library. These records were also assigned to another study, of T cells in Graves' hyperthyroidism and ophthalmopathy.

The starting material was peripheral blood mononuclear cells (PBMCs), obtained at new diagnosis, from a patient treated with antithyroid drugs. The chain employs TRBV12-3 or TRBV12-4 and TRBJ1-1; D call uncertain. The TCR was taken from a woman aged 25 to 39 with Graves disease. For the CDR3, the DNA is TGTGCCAGCGCCCTTTCCAGCGCGAACACTGAAGCTTTCTTT. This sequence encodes CASALSSANTEAFF.